These 8 T cell receptor beta chains were all obtained from the same sample, sequenced in a study of cytomegalovirus exposure and HLA in healthy donors. Here immunoSEQ multiplex PCR was the method, and the copy in TCRdb shows in-frame clones only, minus some. This table has approximately 65,000 clones, around 92% appearing once. The sample comprised PBMCs. The source of these receptors is a man aged 18 to 35 in good health and CMV-seropositive.

This chain connects TRBV19 to TRBJ2-7; 8 bases fit TRBD2. The V and J ends lost 4 bases and 3 bases, in that order; junction bases with no gene match: 11. The CDR3 length is 16 residues. Germline CDR1 reads LNHDA; CDR2 reads SQIVND (reference sequence). The CDR3 nucleotides read TGTGCCAGTAGTACCTTATATAGCGGGGTACGCTACGAGCAGTACTTC. Its protein product is CASSTLYSGVRYEQYF.

The CDR3 DNA reads TGTGCCAGCAGTTTACCCAACAATGAGCAGTTCTTC. Protein sequence: CASSLPNNEQFF. The gene calls are TRBV27 and TRBJ2-1; D not certain. From germline, CDR1 is MNHEY and CDR2 SMNVEV (reference sequence). Deletions cut 2 bases from V and 5 bases from J, with 4 bases between. The CDR3 extends over 12 amino acids.

In this sample, this clone turned up once. V gene TRBV11-2 combines with J gene TRBJ2-5; D gene ambiguous. CDR1 is SGHAT and CDR2 is FQNNGV in the germline V gene. V gave up 0 bases and J gave up 4 bases, with 9 bases separating them. CDR3 length equals 14 residues. In DNA form, the CDR3 reads TGTGCCAGCAGCTTAGAAGATGGAGTAGAGACCCAGTACTTC. The encoded protein is CASSLEDGVETQYF.

This clone was seen once. V is TRBV15 and J is TRBJ2-1; TRBD1 matches 10 bases. The CDR3 extends over 16 amino acids. V gave up 0 bases and J gave up 9 bases; unmatched junction bases: 8. In germline, CDR1 is LNHNV, CDR2 YYDKDF (reference sequence). Here the CDR3 DNA reads TGTGCCACCAGCAGAGATGCGAAGACAGGGGGCTTTGAGCAGTTCTTC. This gives the protein CATSRDAKTGGFEQFF.

The V call is TRBV28, the J call TRBJ2-7; D may be TRBD1 (5 bases). Per germline, CDR1 MDHEN and CDR2 SYDVKM. The CDR3 is 16 amino acids. Trimming took off 2 bases at V and 0 bases at J, with 14 bases between the two ends. CDR3: CASSLQGRVSSYEQYF. The CDR3 nucleotides read TGTGCCAGCAGTTTACAGGGCAGGGTAAGCTCCTACGAGCAGTACTTC.

The chain employs TRBV28 and TRBJ2-7; a possible D gene is TRBD2 (6 bases). The germline V gene encodes CDR1 MDHEN and CDR2 SYDVKM. The length of the CDR3 is 15 residues. Between the trimmed V and J ends, which lost 6 bases and 4 bases, there was a span of 19 bases. The chain's CDR3 is CASSRRGIRIYEQYF. The DNA for the CDR3 is TGTGCCAGCAGCCGCCGGGGGATTCGCATATACGAGCAGTACTTC.

The CDR3 bases are TGTGCCTGGAGTGTACTCGGTCTACAAGAGACCCAGTACTTC. Its translation is CAWSVLGLQETQYF. V is TRBV30 and J is TRBJ2-5; D call uncertain. Trimming shortened V by 0 bases and J by 2 bases, and 10 bases separated the two germline ends. Germline CDR1 reads GTSNPN; CDR2 reads SVGIG (reference sequence). The CDR3 extends over 14 amino acids.

In DNA, the CDR3 is TGTGCCAGCTCACCACCGACGGGGGAGGACACTGAAGCTTTCTTT. This codes for CASSPPTGEDTEAFF. The chain links TRBV18 to TRBJ1-1, with a possible D match to TRBD1 (5 bases). The V and J ends lost 0 bases and 3 bases respectively, with 11 bases between them. This CDR3 spans 15 amino acids. Germline CDR1 is KGHSH and CDR2 is LQKENI.